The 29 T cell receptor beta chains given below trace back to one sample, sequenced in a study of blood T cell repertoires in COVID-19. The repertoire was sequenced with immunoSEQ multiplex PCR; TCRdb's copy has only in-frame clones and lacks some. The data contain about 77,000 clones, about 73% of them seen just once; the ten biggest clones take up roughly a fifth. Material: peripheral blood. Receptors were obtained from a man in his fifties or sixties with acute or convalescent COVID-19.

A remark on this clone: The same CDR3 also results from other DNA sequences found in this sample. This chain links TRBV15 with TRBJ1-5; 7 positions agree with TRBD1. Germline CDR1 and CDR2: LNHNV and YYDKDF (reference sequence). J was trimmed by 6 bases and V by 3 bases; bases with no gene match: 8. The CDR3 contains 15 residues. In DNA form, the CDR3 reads TGTGCCACCAGCAGGGACTACAGGGGACCTCAGCCCCAGCATTTT. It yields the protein CATSRDYRGPQPQHF.

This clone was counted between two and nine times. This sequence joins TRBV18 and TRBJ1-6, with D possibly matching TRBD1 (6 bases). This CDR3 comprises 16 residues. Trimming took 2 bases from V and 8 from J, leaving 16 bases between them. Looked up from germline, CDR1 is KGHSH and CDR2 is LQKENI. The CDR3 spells CASSPSGGASDSPLHF. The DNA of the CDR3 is TGTGCCAGCTCACCAAGCGGGGGCGCCTCGGATTCACCCCTCCACTTT.

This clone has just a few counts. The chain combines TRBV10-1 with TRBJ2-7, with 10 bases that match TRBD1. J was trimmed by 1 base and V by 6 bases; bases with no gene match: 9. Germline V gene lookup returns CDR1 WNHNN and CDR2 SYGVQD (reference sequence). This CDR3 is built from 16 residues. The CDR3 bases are TGCGCCAGCAGCAAAACGGGACAGGGGATTTCCTACGAGCAGTACGTC. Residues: CASSKTGQGISYEQYV.

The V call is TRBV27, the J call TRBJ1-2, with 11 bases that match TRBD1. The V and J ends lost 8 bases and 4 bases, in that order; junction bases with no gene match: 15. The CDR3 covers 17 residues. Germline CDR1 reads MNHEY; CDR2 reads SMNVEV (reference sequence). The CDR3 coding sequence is TGTGCCAGCCTACCTCGGCGGGACAGGGGGTTTCTCTATGGCTACACCTTC. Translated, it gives CASLPRRDRGFLYGYTF.

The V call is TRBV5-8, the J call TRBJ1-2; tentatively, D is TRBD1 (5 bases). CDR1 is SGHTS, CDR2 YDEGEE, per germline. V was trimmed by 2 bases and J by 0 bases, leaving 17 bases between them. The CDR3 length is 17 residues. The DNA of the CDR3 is TGTGCCAGCAGCTTTCCCCTCCGGGGGAAAGCTAACTATGGCTACACCTTC. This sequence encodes CASSFPLRGKANYGYTF. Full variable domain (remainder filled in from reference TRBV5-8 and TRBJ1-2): EAGVTQSPTHLIKTRGQQATLRCSPISGHTSVYWYQQALGLGLQFLLWYDEGEERNRGNFPPRFSGRQFPNYSSELNVNALELEDSALYLCASSFPLRGKANYGYTFGSGTRLTVV.

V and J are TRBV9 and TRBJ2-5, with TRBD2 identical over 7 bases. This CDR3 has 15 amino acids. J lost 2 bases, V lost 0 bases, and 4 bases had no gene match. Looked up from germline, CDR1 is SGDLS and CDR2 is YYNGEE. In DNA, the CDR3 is TGTGCCAGCAGCGTAGCCGGGGGGAGTCAAGAGACCCAGTACTTC. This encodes CASSVAGGSQETQYF. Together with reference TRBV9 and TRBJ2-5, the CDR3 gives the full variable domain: DSGVTQTPKHLITATGQRVTLRCSPRSGDLSVYWYQQSLDQGLQFLIQYYNGEERAKGNILERFSAQQFPDLHSELNLSSLELGDSALYFCASSVAGGSQETQYFGPGTRLLVL.

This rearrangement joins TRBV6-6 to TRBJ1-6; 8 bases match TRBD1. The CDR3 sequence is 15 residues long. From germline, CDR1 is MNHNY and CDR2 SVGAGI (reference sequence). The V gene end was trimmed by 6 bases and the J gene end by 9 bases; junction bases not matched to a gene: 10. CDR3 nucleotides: TGTGCCAGCAGACGAACACAGGGGGAAGTTTCACCCCTCCACTTT. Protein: CASRRTQGEVSPLHF.

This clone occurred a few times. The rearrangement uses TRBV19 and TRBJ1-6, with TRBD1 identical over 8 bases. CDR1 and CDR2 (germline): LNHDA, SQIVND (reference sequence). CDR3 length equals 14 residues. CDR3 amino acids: CASRTGRSRSPLHF. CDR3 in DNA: TGTGCTTCCAGGACAGGGAGAAGTCGGTCACCCCTCCACTTT.

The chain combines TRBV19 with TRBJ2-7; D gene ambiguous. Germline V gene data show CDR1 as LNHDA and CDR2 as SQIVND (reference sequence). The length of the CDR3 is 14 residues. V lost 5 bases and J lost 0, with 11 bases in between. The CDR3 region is CASSLSINSYEQYF. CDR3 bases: TGTGCCAGTAGTCTTTCTATAAACTCCTACGAGCAGTACTTC.

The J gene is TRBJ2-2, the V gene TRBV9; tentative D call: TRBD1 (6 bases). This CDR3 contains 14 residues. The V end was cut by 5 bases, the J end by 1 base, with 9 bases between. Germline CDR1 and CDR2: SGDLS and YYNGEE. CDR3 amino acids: CASRAGVNTGELFF. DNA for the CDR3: TGTGCCAGCAGAGCAGGGGTGAACACCGGGGAGCTGTTTTTT. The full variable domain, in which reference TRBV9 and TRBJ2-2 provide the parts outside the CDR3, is DSGVTQTPKHLITATGQRVTLRCSPRSGDLSVYWYQQSLDQGLQFLIQYYNGEERAKGNILERFSAQQFPDLHSELNLSSLELGDSALYFCASRAGVNTGELFFGEGSRLTVL.

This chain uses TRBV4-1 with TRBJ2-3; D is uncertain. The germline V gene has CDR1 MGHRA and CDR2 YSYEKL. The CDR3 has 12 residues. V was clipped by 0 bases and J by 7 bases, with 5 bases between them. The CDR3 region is CASSQDPHTQYF. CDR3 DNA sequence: TGCGCCAGCAGCCAAGATCCTCATACGCAGTATTTT.

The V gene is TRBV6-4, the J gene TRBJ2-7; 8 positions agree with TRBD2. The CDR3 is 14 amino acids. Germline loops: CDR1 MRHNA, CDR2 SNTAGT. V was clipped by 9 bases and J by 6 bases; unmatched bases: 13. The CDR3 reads CASMAGLAGAEQYF. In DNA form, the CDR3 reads TGTGCCAGTATGGCAGGACTAGCTGGGGCCGAGCAGTACTTC.

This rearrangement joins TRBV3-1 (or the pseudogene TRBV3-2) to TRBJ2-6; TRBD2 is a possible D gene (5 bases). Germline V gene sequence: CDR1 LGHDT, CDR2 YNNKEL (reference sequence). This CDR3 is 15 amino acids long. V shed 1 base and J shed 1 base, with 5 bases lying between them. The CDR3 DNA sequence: TGTGCCAGCAGCCAAGGAGGGTCTGGGGCCAACGTCCTGACTTTC. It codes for CASSQGGSGANVLTF.

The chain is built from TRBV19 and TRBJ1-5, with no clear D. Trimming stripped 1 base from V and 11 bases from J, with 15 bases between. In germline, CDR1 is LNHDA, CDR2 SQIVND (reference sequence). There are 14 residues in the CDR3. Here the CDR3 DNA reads TGTGCCAGTAGTATAGCAGGTCTCGAGAAGGCCCAGCATTTT. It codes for CASSIAGLEKAQHF.

CDR3: CASSDWVGTGRSGANVLTF. The DNA of the CDR3 is TGTGCCAGCAGTGATTGGGTCGGAACAGGGCGGTCTGGGGCCAACGTCCTGACTTTC. The chain has TRBV6-1 and TRBJ2-6; TRBD1 is a possible D gene (6 bases). The CDR3 has 19 amino acids. Germline V gives CDR1 MNHNS, CDR2 SASEGT. Trimming removed 3 bases from V and 1 base from J, with 19 bases in between.

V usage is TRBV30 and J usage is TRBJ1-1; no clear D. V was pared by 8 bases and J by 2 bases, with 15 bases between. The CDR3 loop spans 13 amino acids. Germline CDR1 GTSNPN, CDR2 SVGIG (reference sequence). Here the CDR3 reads CAATRTGNTEAFF. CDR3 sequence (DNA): TGTGCCGCAACCCGGACGGGAAACACTGAAGCTTTCTTT.

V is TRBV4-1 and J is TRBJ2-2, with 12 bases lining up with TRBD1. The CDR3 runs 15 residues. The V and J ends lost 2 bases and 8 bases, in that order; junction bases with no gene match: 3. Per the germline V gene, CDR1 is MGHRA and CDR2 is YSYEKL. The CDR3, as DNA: TGCGCCAGCAGCCAAATGGGACAGGGGGCAGGGGAGCTGTTTTTT. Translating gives CASSQMGQGAGELFF.

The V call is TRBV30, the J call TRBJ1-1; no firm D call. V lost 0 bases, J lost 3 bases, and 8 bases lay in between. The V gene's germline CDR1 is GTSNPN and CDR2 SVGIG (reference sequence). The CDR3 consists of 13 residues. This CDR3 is CAWSVHYDTEAFF. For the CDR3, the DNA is TGTGCCTGGAGTGTACATTATGACACTGAAGCTTTCTTT.

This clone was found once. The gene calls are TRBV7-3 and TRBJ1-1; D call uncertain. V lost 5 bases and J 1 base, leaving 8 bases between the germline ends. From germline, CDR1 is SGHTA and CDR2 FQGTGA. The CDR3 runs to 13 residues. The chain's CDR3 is CASSVSRNTEAFF. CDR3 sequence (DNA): TGTGCCAGCAGCGTATCCAGGAACACTGAAGCTTTCTTT.

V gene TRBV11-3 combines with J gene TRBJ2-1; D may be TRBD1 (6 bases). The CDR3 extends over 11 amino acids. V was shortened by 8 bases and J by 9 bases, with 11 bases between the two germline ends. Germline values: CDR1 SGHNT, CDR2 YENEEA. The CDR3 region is CASGTGSEQFF. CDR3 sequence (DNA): TGTGCCAGCGGCACAGGGTCTGAGCAGTTCTTC.

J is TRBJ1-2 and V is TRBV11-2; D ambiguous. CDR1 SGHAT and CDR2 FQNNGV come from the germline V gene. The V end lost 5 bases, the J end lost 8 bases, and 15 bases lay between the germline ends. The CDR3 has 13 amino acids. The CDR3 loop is CASSASREGGYTF. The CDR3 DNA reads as TGTGCCAGCAGCGCTTCGCGGGAAGGCGGCTACACCTTC.

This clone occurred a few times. In DNA form, the CDR3 reads TGTGCCAGCAGCCTCTCCGGGACTAGCGCTTACGAGCAGTACTTC. Translating it yields CASSLSGTSAYEQYF. V usage is TRBV11-2 and J usage is TRBJ2-7; 10 bases align to TRBD2. CDR3 size: 15 residues. With 5 bases clipped from V and 4 bases from J, the junction kept 8 bases outside the gene matches. Germline CDR1 SGHAT, CDR2 FQNNGV.

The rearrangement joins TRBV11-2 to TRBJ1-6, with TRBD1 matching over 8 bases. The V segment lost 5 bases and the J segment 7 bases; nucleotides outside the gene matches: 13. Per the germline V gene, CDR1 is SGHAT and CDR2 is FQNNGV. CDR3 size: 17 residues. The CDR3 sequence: CASSLAGTGLWNSPLHF. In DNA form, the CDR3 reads TGTGCCAGCAGCCTGGCGGGGACAGGCTTGTGGAATTCACCCCTCCACTTT.

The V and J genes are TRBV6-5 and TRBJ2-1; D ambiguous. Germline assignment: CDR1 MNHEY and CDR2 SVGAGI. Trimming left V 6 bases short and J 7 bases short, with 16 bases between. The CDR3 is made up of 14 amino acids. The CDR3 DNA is TGTGCCAGCAGCCAGTCGAGGCAATCAAATGAGCAGTTCTTC. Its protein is CASSQSRQSNEQFF.

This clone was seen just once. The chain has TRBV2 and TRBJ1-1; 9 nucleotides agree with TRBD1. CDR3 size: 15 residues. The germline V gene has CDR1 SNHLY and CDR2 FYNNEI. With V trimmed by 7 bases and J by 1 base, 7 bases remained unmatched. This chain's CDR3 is CASNPDRGRNTEAFF. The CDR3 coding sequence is TGTGCCAGCAATCCTGACAGGGGGAGGAACACTGAAGCTTTCTTT.

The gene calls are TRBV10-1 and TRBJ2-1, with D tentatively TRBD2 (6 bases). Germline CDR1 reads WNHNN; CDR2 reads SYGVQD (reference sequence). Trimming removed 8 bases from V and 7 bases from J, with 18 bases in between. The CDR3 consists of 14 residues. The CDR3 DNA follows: TGCGCCAGCTCCTTCGGGACTCCCGGTAATGAGCAGTTCTTC. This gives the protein CASSFGTPGNEQFF.

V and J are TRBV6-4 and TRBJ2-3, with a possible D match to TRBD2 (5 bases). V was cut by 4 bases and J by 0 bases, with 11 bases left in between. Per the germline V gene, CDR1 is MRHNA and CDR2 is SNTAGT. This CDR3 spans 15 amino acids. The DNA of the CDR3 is TGTGCCAGCAGTGTTAATAGCGATAGCACAGATACGCAGTATTTT. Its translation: CASSVNSDSTDTQYF.

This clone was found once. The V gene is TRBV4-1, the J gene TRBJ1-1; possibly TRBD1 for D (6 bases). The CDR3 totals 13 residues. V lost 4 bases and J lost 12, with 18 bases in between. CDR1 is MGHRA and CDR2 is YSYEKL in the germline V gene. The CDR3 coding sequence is TGCGCCAGCAGCCTATACCCCCGGGACACTCCTTTCTTT. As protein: CASSLYPRDTPFF.

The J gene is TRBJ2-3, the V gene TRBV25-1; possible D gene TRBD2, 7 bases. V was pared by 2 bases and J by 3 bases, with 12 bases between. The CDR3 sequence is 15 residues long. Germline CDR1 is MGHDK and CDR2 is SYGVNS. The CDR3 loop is CASSEAGARTDTQYF. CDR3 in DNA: TGTGCCAGCAGTGAAGCGGGGGCGCGTACAGATACGCAGTATTTT.